This TCR beta chain comes out of a study of cytomegalovirus exposure and HLA in healthy donors. Study context: Unique TCR beta sequences numbering approximately 120 million came from approximately 180 million T cells in an earlier analysis. Of all 400 or so donors who were genotyped, around 82% belonged to the Caucasian-associated ancestry cluster.

The CDR3 runs 15 residues. Germline lookup yields CDR1 MNHEY and CDR2 SVGAGI. V trimming: 2 bases; J trimming: 1 base; junction bases outside the gene matches: 5. 13 Jbeta primers and 60 Vbeta primers were used for the PCR. Sequencing used immunoSEQ multiplex PCR; TCRdb keeps in-frame clones, though not all of them. The sample shows fewer than 200,000 clones, roughly 80% of them seen only once. The source is a man aged 18 to 29 in good health and CMV-seronegative. Input material: PBMCs. The V gene is TRBV6-5, the J gene TRBJ2-7, with 7 bases lining up with TRBD2. The CDR3 spells CASSYGGGLSYEQYF. CDR3 nucleotides: TGTGCCAGCAGTTACGGGGGGGGGTTATCCTACGAGCAGTACTTC.